The 28 T cell receptor beta chains reported below all come from one sample, sequenced in a study of CD8 T cells in ankylosing spondylitis. One entry per CDR3 protein, called by TCRdb with MiXCR from the 5' RACE reads. The sample lists around 150,000 distinct CDR3 sequences, about 7.3% occurring once. Sequencing input: blood, either unsorted or a sorted T cell fraction (not recorded which). The receptors shown here come from a female donor with ankylosing spondylitis or in good health (not recorded which).

This clonotype came up many times. This rearrangement joins TRBV11-2 to TRBJ2-1; 7 bases line up with TRBD2. Germline V gene data show CDR1 as SGHAT and CDR2 as FQNNGV. The CDR3 runs to 18 residues. The V gene end was trimmed by 0 bases and the J gene end by 0 bases; junction bases not matched to a gene: 8. This CDR3 reads CASSLEGGVLSSYNEQFF. The DNA for the CDR3 is TGTGCCAGCAGCTTAGAGGGGGGGGTTCTTAGCTCCTACAATGAGCAGTTCTTC.

This clonotype was seen many times. The rearrangement links TRBV29-1 to TRBJ2-1; 9 bases agree with TRBD2. The V segment lost 7 bases and the J segment 7 bases; nucleotides outside the gene matches: 8. CDR3 length equals 13 residues. The germline V gene encodes CDR1 SQVTM and CDR2 ANQGSEA. CDR3 amino acids: CSAGTSYRNEQFF. For the CDR3, the DNA is TGCAGCGCAGGGACTAGCTACAGGAATGAGCAGTTCTTC.

This clonotype came up many times. The chain couples TRBV9 to TRBJ2-5; D remains unclear. Germline assignment: CDR1 SGDLS and CDR2 YYNGEE. Trimming cost V 2 bases and J 3 bases, with 11 bases left between them. There are 14 residues in the CDR3. The CDR3 loop is CASSVSGIEETQYF. The DNA for the CDR3 is TGTGCCAGCAGCGTGTCAGGAATTGAAGAGACCCAGTACTTC.

This clonotype was counted ten times or more. CDR3 coding DNA: TGCAGTGCTAGAGATCGACGGCAACCCTCTGGGGCCAACGTCCTGACTTTC. Its protein product is CSARDRRQPSGANVLTF. V gene TRBV20-1 combines with J gene TRBJ2-6, with D uncertain. Germline-derived CDR1 and CDR2 are DFQATT and SNEGSKA (reference sequence). This CDR3 region has 17 residues. V lost 0 bases and J 0 bases, leaving 12 bases between the germline ends.

The chain links TRBV3-1 to TRBJ1-4, with D perhaps TRBD1 (5 bases). Germline loops: CDR1 LGHDT, CDR2 YNNKEL (reference sequence). V dropped 0 bases and J dropped 0 bases, with 8 bases sitting between them. This CDR3 region has 16 residues. CDR3 in amino acids: CASSQDSTATNEKLFF. The DNA of the CDR3 is TGTGCCAGCAGCCAAGATTCGACAGCAACTAATGAAAAACTGTTTTTT.

This clonotype came up many times. V is TRBV11-1 and J is TRBJ1-4; 7 bases agree with TRBD1. This CDR3 has 16 amino acids. Germline CDR1 reads SGHAT; CDR2 reads FQDESV (reference sequence). The junction had 14 bases not matched to a gene; V was cut back by 5 bases and J by 8 bases. The CDR3 sequence is CASSPETGTIGEKLFF. The CDR3 nucleotides read TGTGCCAGCAGCCCGGAGACAGGGACAATTGGAGAAAAACTGTTTTTT.

This clonotype was seen repeatedly, ten times or more. V and J are TRBV2 and TRBJ2-7, with TRBD1 identical over 9 bases. This CDR3 comprises 14 residues. Per germline, CDR1 SNHLY and CDR2 FYNNEI. V shed 0 bases, J shed 10 bases, and the junction held 7 bases outside the gene matches. CDR3 coding DNA: TGTGCCAGCAGTGAAGCGCTACAGGGGGCCCCTCAGTACTTC. Amino acid sequence: CASSEALQGAPQYF.

The chain joins TRBV6-4 to TRBJ2-7; possible D gene TRBD2, 7 bases. This CDR3 is 15 amino acids long. The V end was cut by 9 bases, the J end by 5 bases, with 23 bases between. Germline values: CDR1 MRHNA, CDR2 SNTAGT. Here the CDR3 DNA reads TGTGCCAGACTCAGCCTCCGCGGGGGCAGTGACGAGCAGTACTTC. This encodes CARLSLRGGSDEQYF.

This clonotype was recorded a few times. The rearrangement links TRBV19 to TRBJ1-1, with 10 bases lining up with TRBD1. CDR1 and CDR2 from the germline V gene are LNHDA and SQIVND (reference sequence). The CDR3 has 13 residues. Trimming took 4 bases from V and 8 from J; bases not matched to a gene: 4. This CDR3 is CASSKTGGLEAFF. In nucleotides, the CDR3 is TGTGCCAGTAGTAAGACAGGGGGCCTCGAAGCTTTCTTT.

This clonotype was detected many times. The chain carries TRBV20-1 and TRBJ2-1; 10 bases align to TRBD1. J was trimmed by 8 bases and V by 4 bases; bases with no gene match: 5. CDR1 and CDR2 (germline): DFQATT, SNEGSKA (reference sequence). The CDR3 length is 13 residues. The DNA of the CDR3 is TGCAGTGCTACGGACAGGGGGTCTCATGAGCAGTTCTTC. As protein: CSATDRGSHEQFF.

This clonotype was picked up many times. The CDR3 DNA sequence: TGTGCCAGCAGCTTGGAGGTAGCTGGAAACACCATATATTTT. Translating gives CASSLEVAGNTIYF. The gene calls are TRBV7-9 and TRBJ1-3, with D unclear. Trimming pared 3 bases from V and 2 bases from J, leaving 8 bases between. Per germline, CDR1 SEHNR and CDR2 FQNEAQ (reference sequence). CDR3 length equals 14 residues. Together with reference TRBV7-9 and TRBJ1-3, the CDR3 gives the full variable domain: DTGVSQNPRHKITKRGQNVTFRCDPISEHNRLYWYRQTLGQGPEFLTYFQNEAQLEKSRLLSDRFSAERPKGSFSTLEIQRTEQGDSAMYLCASSLEVAGNTIYFGEGSWLTVV.

The CDR3 loop is CACLARRSRGHNEQFF. The CDR3 DNA follows: TGTGCCTGCCTGGCCCGAAGGAGTCGGGGACACAATGAGCAGTTCTTC. This rearrangement joins TRBV30 to TRBJ2-1, with D perhaps given as TRBD1 or TRBD2 (5 bases each). V was clipped by 6 bases and J by 5 bases, with 23 bases between them. Germline CDR1 reads GTSNPN; CDR2 reads SVGIG (reference sequence). This CDR3 has 16 residues.

This clonotype occurred many times. The V and J genes are TRBV14 and TRBJ1-1, with unresolved D. Germline V gene sequence: CDR1 SGHDN, CDR2 FVKESK. The CDR3 has 17 amino acids. V was shortened by 4 bases and J by 2 bases, with 20 bases between the two germline ends. In DNA form, the CDR3 reads TGTGCCAGCAGCCGCGGGCCGATTATCAGTCCCAACACTGAAGCTTTCTTT. This gives the protein CASSRGPIISPNTEAFF.

This clonotype has at least ten counts. V usage is TRBV10-3 and J usage is TRBJ1-2, with a tentative D call TRBD1 (5 bases). Trimming cost V 6 bases and J 3 bases, with 11 bases left between them. CDR1 is ENHRY and CDR2 is SYGVKD in the germline V gene. The CDR3 loop spans 13 amino acids. This CDR3 reads CAISDDSYYGYTF. DNA for the CDR3: TGTGCCATCAGCGATGACAGCTACTATGGCTACACCTTC.

This clonotype was observed many times. The rearrangement links TRBV7-2 to TRBJ1-4, with D hard to call. Germline lookup yields CDR1 SGHTA and CDR2 FQGNSA. The CDR3 totals 14 residues. The V gene lost 5 bases and the J gene lost 3 bases, with 10 bases spanning the gap. In DNA form, the CDR3 reads TGTGCCAGCAGCCCTCAAGGCTCTAATGAAAAACTGTTTTTT. Translated: CASSPQGSNEKLFF.

This clonotype was observed at least ten times. V usage is TRBV27 and J usage is TRBJ2-7; 7 bases line up with TRBD2. The CDR3 loop spans 16 amino acids. Trimming took 5 bases from V and 4 from J; bases not matched to a gene: 14. The V gene's germline CDR1 is MNHEY and CDR2 SMNVEV (reference sequence). CDR3 bases: TGTGCCAGCAGTCCGACCCCGCTAGCGGCTTTTTACGAGCAGTACTTC. Translation: CASSPTPLAAFYEQYF.

This clonotype was seen at least ten times. For the CDR3, the DNA is TGTGCCAGCAGTTACTCGATACAGGCCTACGAGCAGTACTTC. Translation: CASSYSIQAYEQYF. This rearrangement joins TRBV6-5 to TRBJ2-7; the D gene is possibly TRBD1 (5 bases). The CDR3 has 14 amino acids. CDR1 and CDR2 (germline): MNHEY, SVGAGI. Trimming took off 0 bases at V and 2 bases at J, with 8 bases between the two ends.

This clonotype came up many times. The chain uses TRBV5-1 and TRBJ2-3; D might be TRBD1 (6 bases). CDR3 size: 14 residues. V was pared by 0 bases and J by 4 bases, with 9 bases between. Germline lookup yields CDR1 SGHRS and CDR2 YFSETQ. CDR3 amino acids: CASSLEGDPDTQYF. The CDR3 coding sequence is TGCGCCAGCAGCTTGGAGGGGGATCCAGATACGCAGTATTTT.

This clonotype was counted at least ten times. This chain joins TRBV5-8 and TRBJ2-5; 8 nucleotides line up with TRBD2. Trimming removed 4 bases from V and 0 bases from J; junction bases left unmatched: 8. The CDR3 is 16 amino acids. CDR1 SGHTS and CDR2 YDEGEE come from the germline V gene. CDR3: CASSAGGATYQETQYF. CDR3 in DNA: TGTGCCAGCAGCGCCGGGGGGGCTACGTACCAAGAGACCCAGTACTTC.

This clonotype was recorded many times. CDR3 residues: CSASEGSRDNQPQHF. The DNA for the CDR3 is TGCAGTGCTTCAGAGGGGTCCAGGGACAATCAGCCCCAGCATTTT. The chain combines TRBV20-1 with TRBJ1-5; weak D call: TRBD1 (5 bases). Trimming pared 5 bases from V and 3 bases from J, leaving 17 bases between. The CDR3 is made up of 15 amino acids. In germline, CDR1 is DFQATT, CDR2 SNEGSKA (reference sequence).

This clonotype was picked up many times. The gene calls are TRBV7-9 and TRBJ1-6; the D gene is possibly TRBD1 (5 bases). V lost 6 bases to trimming and J lost 6 bases, with 18 bases between them. Per germline, CDR1 SEHNR and CDR2 FQNEAQ (reference sequence). The CDR3 has 16 residues. The CDR3 is CASRSFLGQGNSPLHF. The CDR3, as DNA: TGTGCCAGCAGGTCCTTTTTGGGGCAGGGTAATTCACCCCTCCACTTT.

In its sample, this clonotype was seen a few times. J is TRBJ1-4 and V is TRBV18, with D uncertain. Per germline, CDR1 KGHSH and CDR2 LQKENI. V lost 4 bases and J lost 12, with 9 bases in between. CDR3 length: 11 residues. As DNA, the CDR3 is TGTGCCAGCTCACTGGATGAGGAACTGTTTTTT. Translated: CASSLDEELFF. Full variable domain (missing parts from reference TRBV18 and TRBJ1-4): NAGVMQNPRHLVRRRGQEARLRCSPMKGHSHVYWYRQLPEEGLKFMVYLQKENIIDESGMPKERFSAEFPKEGPSILRIQQVVRGDSAAYFCASSLDEELFFGSGTQLSVL.

This clonotype has at least ten counts. The chain couples TRBV20-1 to TRBJ2-1; D unresolved. The V end lost 2 bases, the J end lost 0 bases, and 5 bases lay between the germline ends. The CDR3 sequence is 13 residues long. The V gene's germline CDR1 is DFQATT and CDR2 SNEGSKA (reference sequence). In nucleotides, the CDR3 is TGCAGTGCTAGACGGGCCTCCTACAATGAGCAGTTCTTC. Residues: CSARRASYNEQFF.

This clonotype was detected once. This may come from a read error, since a much larger clone is one base off. The J gene is TRBJ1-3, the V gene TRBV3-1; D remains unclear. Germline loops: CDR1 LGHDT, CDR2 YNNKEL (reference sequence). This CDR3 is built from 14 residues. The CDR3 region is CASSPSPTGNTTYF. The CDR3 region has the DNA TGTGCCAGCAGCCCCAGCCCGACTGGAAACACCACATATTTT. The variable domain in full, with the rest retrieved from reference TRBV3-1 and TRBJ1-3, is DTAVSQTPKYLVTQMGNDKSIKCEQNLGHDTMYWYKQDSKKFLKIMFSYNNKELIINETVPNRFSPKSPDKAHLNLHINSLELGDSAVYFCASSPSPTGNTTYFGEGSWLTVV.

The sample holds many counts of this clonotype. The chain couples TRBV6-2 or TRBV6-3 to TRBJ2-3, with a possible D match to TRBD2 (6 bases). Germline-derived CDR1 and CDR2 are MNHEY and SVGEGT. Trimming pared 6 bases from V and 6 bases from J, leaving 16 bases between. The CDR3 sequence is 14 residues long. The CDR3 DNA sequence: TGTGCCAGCAGCCAGACTAGGCGGGTGGATACGCAGTATTTT. This sequence encodes CASSQTRRVDTQYF.

This clonotype was seen ten or more times. The J gene is TRBJ1-6, the V gene TRBV5-1; possible D gene TRBD1, 5 bases. The germline gives CDR1 SGHRS, CDR2 YFSETQ. The CDR3 runs to 16 residues. V dropped 4 bases and J dropped 8 bases, with 19 bases sitting between them. CDR3: CASSLPTRGSDSPLHF. CDR3 coding DNA: TGCGCCAGCAGCCTTCCAACTCGGGGGAGTGATTCACCCCTCCACTTT.

Ten or more counts support this clonotype. The rearrangement joins TRBV4-1 to TRBJ1-6; D not certain. Looked up from germline, CDR1 is MGHRA and CDR2 is YSYEKL. The CDR3 is 17 amino acids. The V end was cut by 1 base, the J end by 2 bases, with 12 bases between. CDR3 residues: CASSQAGRLTYNSPLHF. The CDR3, as DNA: TGCGCCAGCAGCCAAGCTGGCAGACTTACCTATAATTCACCCCTCCACTTT.

A remark on this clonotype: With a much larger clone just one base away, this may be a read error. The chain has TRBV10-3 and TRBJ1-1; 7 bases line up with TRBD1. The CDR3 sequence is 15 residues long. The V gene's germline CDR1 is ENHRY and CDR2 SYGVKD. The CDR3 DNA reads as TGTGTCATCAGTGCCATGGGACAGACGAACACTGAAGCTTTCTTT. As protein: CVISAMGQTNTEAFF.